The present entry profiles one TCR beta chain with its context. The CDR3 loop spans 14 amino acids. Germline CDR1 SNHLY, CDR2 FYNNEI. With 6 bases clipped from V and 8 bases from J, the junction kept 9 bases outside the gene matches. In the original workflow: Nucleated cell number was recorded as an estimate derived from reference gene primer amplification. Profiling relied on immunoSEQ multiplex PCR, and the TCRdb table lists in-frame clones only, not all of them. V and J calls and clone size come straight from that table; D and trimming were deduced from the DNA. The sample has approximately 260,000 clones, about nine tenths seen once. This sample stems from a study of blood T cell repertoires in COVID-19. Study-wide context: COVID-19 samples from acute and convalescent phases originated in the United States, Italy and Spain. The analysed material was cDNA or gDNA that came from T cells, B-cell-depleted T cells, or PBMCs.

The receptor was derived from a man between 60 and 75 years old who had recovered from COVID-19. The V and J genes are TRBV2 and TRBJ2-3; 9 nucleotides match TRBD1. The specimen was peripheral blood. DNA for the CDR3: TGTGCCAGCAGACTTGAGGACAGGGGTCTTACGCAGTATTTT. Protein: CASRLEDRGLTQYF.